Listed here is a single T cell receptor beta chain. Its antigen is not identified. This entry comes from a study of beta chain features in type 1 diabetes. Overall study context: Examined across all samples were some 110 million sorted cells. Study outcomes and limitations: PCR, the amplification step, might favor shorter templates, equally in patients and controls. For type 1 diabetes patients, VDJ junctions showed fewer insertions and more deletions. Among all four CD4+ subsets, Type 1 diabetes patients had TCRB CDR3s that were moderately but significantly shorter.

The entirety of the isolated RNA underwent reverse transcription, so expressed TCRB transcripts were sequenced. The table came from immunoSEQ multiplex PCR; TCRdb's copy has only in-frame clones and leaves some out. Of 600,000 to 700,000 clones listed, 9.5% to 15% are singletons. Germline assignment: CDR1 SGHTA and CDR2 FQGTGA. The CDR3 runs 12 residues. V was pared by 3 bases and J by 4 bases, with 1 base between. The rearrangement joins TRBV7-3 to TRBJ1-6; D call uncertain. Sequenced material: naive CD4+ T cells from blood. The clonotype originates from a man aged 25-45 years with type 1 diabetes. The chain's CDR3 is CASSLYNSPLHF. The CDR3 DNA follows: TGTGCCAGCAGCTTGTATAATTCACCCCTCCACTTT. Variable domain in full (rest from reference TRBV7-3 and TRBJ1-6): GAGVSQTPSNKVTEKGKYVELRCDPISGHTALYWYRQSLGQGPEFLIYFQGTGAADDSGLPNDRFFAVRPEGSVSTLKIQRTERGDSAVYLCASSLYNSPLHFGNGTRLTVT.